This T cell receptor beta chain came from a study of technical replicates of blood from a few donors. This clone was seen only once. Germline values: CDR1 LNHDA, CDR2 SQIVND (reference sequence). CDR3 length equals 16 residues. The V end was cut by 5 bases, the J end by 4 bases, with 20 bases between. TCRdb's copy holds only in-frame clones and misses some; the assay was immunoSEQ multiplex PCR. Of under 85,000 clones listed, around 93% are singletons. Sequences were obtained from T cells isolated from PBMCs. The V and J genes are TRBV19 and TRBJ1-1; D ambiguous. The clonotype originates from a human donor in good health. CDR3 coding DNA: TGTGCCAGTAGTCCCCGTTATCGGGAGTCCCGCACTGAAGCTTTCTTT. Encoded protein: CASSPRYRESRTEAFF.